One sample yielded the 25 T cell receptor beta chains listed below, sequenced in a study of graft-versus-host responses after intestinal transplantation. Only in-frame clones appear in the TCRdb table, and some are missing; sequencing was by immunoSEQ multiplex PCR. The sample yields approximately 63,000 clones, 89% seen once. Lymphocytes from graft epithelium and lamina propria were isolated. The sequencing used ileum tissue, collected around 350 days after transplant. Receptors originate from a human patient who received an intestinal transplant, so some T cells may come from the graft donor.

The chain combines TRBV6-4 with TRBJ2-7; D not resolved. V was cut by 6 bases and J by 3 bases, with 6 bases left in between. This CDR3 comprises 11 residues. Germline V gene data show CDR1 as MRHNA and CDR2 as SNTAGT. The CDR3 reads CASRLGYEQYF. CDR3 coding DNA: TGTGCCAGCAGACTGGGCTACGAGCAGTACTTC.

This sequence joins TRBV6-5 and TRBJ1-2; D is uncertain. V was cut by 2 bases and J by 6 bases, with 7 bases left in between. This CDR3 is built from 12 residues. Germline lookup yields CDR1 MNHEY and CDR2 SVGAGI. The CDR3 protein is CASSYGRDGYTF. The DNA for the CDR3 is TGTGCCAGCAGTTACGGGCGGGATGGCTACACCTTC.

V is TRBV29-1 and J is TRBJ2-3; D is possibly TRBD1 (6 bases). V lost 1 base to trimming and J lost 0 bases, with 11 bases between them. The CDR3 is made up of 15 amino acids. Germline CDR1 and CDR2: SQVTM and ANQGSEA. Here the CDR3 DNA reads TGCAGCGTTGAAGGGACAGTAATTAGCACAGATACGCAGTATTTT. Amino acid sequence: CSVEGTVISTDTQYF.

This clone was detected only once. V is TRBV5-6 and J is TRBJ1-2; 8 bases fit TRBD1. Losses at the gene ends were 0 bases for V and 7 bases for J; bases not matched to a gene: 5. CDR1 and CDR2 (germline): SGHDT, YYEEEE. This CDR3 contains 14 residues. The DNA of the CDR3 is TGTGCCAGCAGCTTGGGACAGGGGCAGGGTGGCTACACCTTC. It yields the protein CASSLGQGQGGYTF.

The J gene is TRBJ2-3, the V gene TRBV27; unclear D gene. The CDR3 spans 12 residues. Germline CDR1 is MNHEY and CDR2 is SMNVEV (reference sequence). V was shortened by 5 bases and J by 4 bases, with 7 bases between the two germline ends. The CDR3 coding sequence is TGTGCCAGCAGTCCCTCTGCAGATACGCAGTATTTT. Encoded protein: CASSPSADTQYF.

This clone was recorded once. The chain is built from TRBV6-5 and TRBJ1-2; 10 positions agree with TRBD1. Trimming cost V 0 bases and J 5 bases; bases outside gene matches: 3. CDR3 length: 15 residues. Germline loops: CDR1 MNHEY, CDR2 SVGAGI. CDR3 nucleotides: TGTGCCAGCAGTTACTCGACAGGGGGCTGGTATGGCTACACCTTC. Amino acids: CASSYSTGGWYGYTF.

The chain has TRBV4-2 and TRBJ2-2, with a tentative D call TRBD1 (6 bases). CDR3 length: 15 amino acids. V was pared by 1 base and J by 6 bases, with 12 bases between. Germline V gene data show CDR1 as LGHNA and CDR2 as YNFKEQ. CDR3 bases: TGTGCCAGCAGCCAAGGCGCAGGGGATGCCGGGGAGCTGTTTTTT. Residues: CASSQGAGDAGELFF.

The chain couples TRBV14 to TRBJ2-7; D gene unclear. Germline V gene data show CDR1 as SGHDN and CDR2 as FVKESK. V was shortened by 0 bases and J by 3 bases, with 3 bases between the two germline ends. This CDR3 has 12 residues. CDR3 sequence reads: CASSQDVYEQYF. CDR3 nucleotides: TGTGCCAGCAGCCAAGATGTCTACGAGCAGTACTTC.

The genes are TRBV4-1 and TRBJ1-2; the match to TRBD1 covers 7 bases. Unmatched junction bases numbered 9, after V lost 1 base and J lost 4 bases. CDR1 is MGHRA and CDR2 is YSYEKL in the germline V gene. This CDR3 is 16 amino acids long. DNA for the CDR3: TGCGCCAGCAGCCAAGTAACGGGACAGCCCTCCTATGGCTACACCTTC. Residues: CASSQVTGQPSYGYTF.

This chain links TRBV5-4 with TRBJ1-4; no definite D call. V was cut by 2 bases and J by 3 bases, with 14 bases left in between. The CDR3 extends over 16 amino acids. The V gene's germline CDR1 is SGHNT and CDR2 YYREEE (reference sequence). This CDR3 is CASSFENRGANEKLFF. In DNA form, the CDR3 reads TGTGCCAGCAGCTTCGAAAACAGAGGAGCTAATGAAAAACTGTTTTTT.

This clone has just a few counts. J is TRBJ2-1 and V is TRBV5-4; 10 positions match TRBD1. The ends lost 4 bases at V and 8 bases at J; junction bases unmatched: 12. CDR3 size: 16 residues. In germline, CDR1 is SGHNT, CDR2 YYREEE (reference sequence). The DNA for the CDR3 is TGTGCCAGCAGCCACAAATCCGGGACAGGGGTTGATGAGCAGTTCTTC. Its protein product is CASSHKSGTGVDEQFF.

This chain joins TRBV29-1 and TRBJ2-5, with no clear D. This CDR3 is 10 amino acids long. V was shortened by 8 bases and J by 5 bases, with 9 bases between the two germline ends. Germline assignment: CDR1 SQVTM and CDR2 ANQGSEA. The CDR3 loop reads CSYEMETQYF. CDR3 DNA: TGCAGCTATGAGATGGAGACCCAGTACTTC.

V gene TRBV6-5 combines with J gene TRBJ2-7; the D gene is possibly TRBD1 (5 bases). This CDR3 is 15 amino acids long. Trimming removed 2 bases from V and 0 bases from J, with 11 bases in between. Germline CDR1 reads MNHEY; CDR2 reads SVGAGI. The CDR3 DNA sequence: TGTGCCAGCAGTTACGAGAGGACACTCTCCTACGAGCAGTACTTC. As protein: CASSYERTLSYEQYF.

The chain employs TRBV11-3 and TRBJ2-7, with 11 bases fitting TRBD1. The CDR3 has 17 amino acids. The germline V gene has CDR1 SGHNT and CDR2 YENEEA. J was trimmed by 3 bases and V by 5 bases; bases with no gene match: 12. As DNA, the CDR3 is TGTGCCAGCAGCCTAGGGCGATGGACAGGGGGCTTCTACGAGCAGTACTTC. This codes for CASSLGRWTGGFYEQYF.

The chain carries TRBV5-4 and TRBJ1-2; D possibly corresponds to TRBD1 (5 bases). Germline values: CDR1 SGHNT, CDR2 YYREEE (reference sequence). The CDR3 runs 16 residues. The V end was cut by 0 bases, the J end by 6 bases, with 18 bases between. The CDR3 here is CASSLGGTATSNGYTF. The CDR3 DNA sequence: TGTGCCAGCAGCTTGGGGGGGACCGCTACTAGTAATGGCTACACCTTC.

This clone was detected only a few times. The chain joins TRBV6-6 to TRBJ1-6; no reliable D call. Trimming left V 7 bases short and J 6 bases short, with 13 bases between. The CDR3 consists of 14 residues. Germline lookup yields CDR1 MNHNY and CDR2 SVGAGI (reference sequence). CDR3 nucleotide sequence: TGTGCCAGCACCGAGGCCCTAATTAATTCACCCCTCCACTTT. Translating it yields CASTEALINSPLHF.

This clone was detected only once. The chain joins TRBV2 to TRBJ1-1, with D maybe TRBD1 (6 bases). From germline, CDR1 is SNHLY and CDR2 FYNNEI. The CDR3 covers 19 residues. V was clipped by 4 bases and J by 0 bases, with 24 bases between them. CDR3 residues: CASSGGPKPGTLLNTEAFF. CDR3 nucleotide sequence: TGTGCCAGCAGTGGGGGGCCGAAGCCCGGGACCCTACTGAACACTGAAGCTTTCTTT.

This rearrangement joins TRBV10-3 to TRBJ2-2, with TRBD1 matching 7 bases. Unmatched junction bases numbered 0, after V lost 1 base and J lost 1 base. This CDR3 contains 15 residues. Germline V gene sequence: CDR1 ENHRY, CDR2 SYGVKD. In nucleotides, the CDR3 is TGTGCCATCAGTGAGTGGGACAGGAACACCGGGGAGCTGTTTTTT. It specifies CAISEWDRNTGELFF.

This chain uses TRBV6-1 with TRBJ2-5, with D unclear. V lost 3 bases and J 5 bases, leaving 4 bases between the germline ends. The CDR3 is made up of 11 amino acids. Germline V CDR1 and CDR2: MNHNS, SASEGT. DNA of the CDR3: TGTGCCAGCAGTGATGTGGAGACCCAGTACTTC. Residues: CASSDVETQYF.

The chain has TRBV5-6 and TRBJ2-7, with D tentatively TRBD1 (6 bases). Per germline, CDR1 SGHDT and CDR2 YYEEEE. Trimming removed 2 bases at V and 2 bases at J, with 8 bases between. There are 13 residues in the CDR3. As DNA, the CDR3 is TGTGCCAGCAGCTTAACAGGGCCCTACGAGCAGTACTTC. Translating it yields CASSLTGPYEQYF.

This clone was observed a handful of times. The chain has TRBV19 and TRBJ2-4; D is unresolved. Germline-derived CDR1 and CDR2 are LNHDA and SQIVND (reference sequence). Between the trimmed V and J ends, which lost 7 bases and 0 bases, there was a span of 10 bases. This CDR3 comprises 14 residues. CDR3 region: CASTPSVAKNIQYF. The CDR3 nucleotides are TGTGCCAGTACCCCATCCGTAGCCAAAAACATTCAGTACTTC.

The rearrangement uses TRBV2 and TRBJ2-7; TRBD2 agrees at 9 bases. V lost 10 bases to trimming and J lost 0 bases; unmatched junction nucleotides: 10. The CDR3 has 15 residues. Germline lookup yields CDR1 SNHLY and CDR2 FYNNEI. CDR3 in DNA: TGTGCCATCACTCCGAGCGGGAGGACCTCCTACGAGCAGTACTTC. Amino acid sequence: CAITPSGRTSYEQYF.

CDR3 in amino acids: CATLQGFNYGYTF. The CDR3 nucleotides read TGTGCCACCCTCCAGGGGTTTAACTATGGCTACACCTTC. The genes are TRBV19 and TRBJ1-2, with a weak D call TRBD1 (6 bases). CDR3 size: 13 residues. Trimming took 10 bases from V and 1 from J, leaving 13 bases between them. Germline V gene lookup returns CDR1 LNHDA and CDR2 SQIVND (reference sequence).

This clone was observed a few times. Other DNA variants within this sample encode the same CDR3. The V call is TRBV6-5, the J call TRBJ1-1, with D uncertain. CDR3 length equals 13 residues. From germline, CDR1 is MNHEY and CDR2 SVGAGI. Deletions cut 2 bases from V and 1 base from J, with 5 bases between. This chain's CDR3 is CASSYAENTEAFF. DNA for the CDR3: TGTGCCAGCAGTTACGCGGAGAACACTGAAGCTTTCTTT.

The CDR3 DNA is TGTGCCAGCAGCTTAGGGGAATGGTACACTGAAGCTTTCTTT. Protein: CASSLGEWYTEAFF. The chain combines TRBV13 with TRBJ1-1, with D hard to call. The CDR3 is 14 residues long. The V and J ends lost 0 bases and 3 bases respectively, with 8 bases between them. In germline, CDR1 is PRHDT, CDR2 FYEKMQ (reference sequence).